The clone carrying this TCR beta chain has only one observation. What it recognizes is unknown. The run of the v3.0 immunoSEQ assay was at survey level. The sequencing target was 40,000-50,000 T-cell genomes per sample. TCRdb's copy holds only in-frame clones and misses some; the assay was immunoSEQ multiplex PCR. Of tens of thousands of clones listed, approximately 80% are singletons. With V trimmed by 6 bases and J by 8 bases, 9 bases remained unmatched. The CDR3 length is 14 residues. Per the germline V gene, CDR1 is MNHEY and CDR2 is SMNVEV (reference sequence). These data come from a study of long-term antiretroviral therapy in people with HIV. The study, taken as a whole, reports: Clones with expansion before ART led the repertoire at all time points.

The sequence was collected from a man between 18 and 35 years old with HIV. The chain links TRBV27 to TRBJ1-4; 7 bases fit TRBD1. The sequenced sample was unsorted PBMCs, obtained 0.6 years after starting antiretroviral therapy. CDR3 sequence reads: CASSKTGRGEKLFF. CDR3 in DNA: TGTGCCAGCAGCAAGACAGGGAGGGGAGAAAAACTGTTTTTT.